These 32 T cell receptor beta chains were sequenced from one sample in a study of naive and memory T cell subsets. Both TRBC1 and TRBC2 were covered by a beta constant-region primer of two equimolar oligonucleotides. Nested alpha and beta constant-region primers with the SP2 primer drove four PCR rounds on ligated cDNA. A single record per CDR3 protein comes from TCRdb applying MiXCR to the UMI-ligation and nested PCR reads. Of about 82,000 distinct CDR3 sequences listed, approximately 9.2% were seen once; the top ten hold about 1.3%. Material for sequencing was naive CD8+ T cells from blood. The receptors here all came from a human donor in good health.

This clonotype occurred a few times. This chain joins TRBV27 and TRBJ2-3; tentatively, D is TRBD2 (6 bases). V lost 5 bases, J lost 3 bases, and 9 bases lay in between. Per germline, CDR1 MNHEY and CDR2 SMNVEV (reference sequence). The CDR3 is made up of 13 amino acids. CDR3 coding DNA: TGTGCCAGCAGTATGACTAGGACAGATACGCAGTATTTT. Protein sequence: CASSMTRTDTQYF.

V is TRBV20-1 and J is TRBJ2-7; a weak D match, TRBD2 (5 bases). The CDR3 loop spans 14 amino acids. Trimming took 1 base from V and 3 from J, leaving 13 bases between them. The germline V gene encodes CDR1 DFQATT and CDR2 SNEGSKA (reference sequence). This CDR3 is CSARGRTSIYEQYF. CDR3 sequence (DNA): TGCAGTGCTAGAGGACGCACTAGTATCTACGAGCAGTACTTC.

In its sample, this clonotype was seen a few times. Here the CDR3 reads CAISTSPGEQYF. As DNA, the CDR3 is TGTGCCATCAGTACCAGCCCGGGCGAGCAGTACTTC. J is TRBJ2-7 and V is TRBV10-3; no clear D gene. Per the germline V gene, CDR1 is ENHRY and CDR2 is SYGVKD. The V and J ends lost 5 bases and 6 bases respectively, with 11 bases between them. CDR3 size: 12 residues.

This clonotype was observed many times. This chain joins TRBV20-1 and TRBJ2-3; maybe TRBD2 (6 bases). With 8 bases removed from V and 0 bases from J, the gap between germline ends came to 9 bases. This CDR3 has 12 amino acids. CDR1 and CDR2 (germline): DFQATT, SNEGSKA (reference sequence). The chain's CDR3 is CSIRGSTDTQYF. Here the CDR3 DNA reads TGCAGTATCCGGGGGAGCACAGATACGCAGTATTTT.

This chain joins TRBV12-3 or TRBV12-4 and TRBJ2-1, with D hard to call. The CDR3 has 11 amino acids. The ends were cut back, 3 bases at V and 8 bases at J, with 5 bases in the middle. The DNA of the CDR3 is TGTGCCAGCAGTTTCTCGGATGAGCAGTTCTTC. This encodes CASSFSDEQFF.

This clonotype was found many times. V usage is TRBV27 and J usage is TRBJ1-1; a weak D match, TRBD1 (5 bases). V lost 4 bases and J 6 bases, leaving 12 bases between the germline ends. The CDR3 loop spans 13 amino acids. The germline gives CDR1 MNHEY, CDR2 SMNVEV (reference sequence). The CDR3 loop is CASSSYPGAEAFF. CDR3 sequence (DNA): TGTGCCAGCAGTTCATACCCGGGGGCTGAAGCTTTCTTT.

This clonotype was counted at least ten times. The CDR3 nucleotides read TGCAGCGTTGAAGAGGCGGGAGGGAGCTCCTACAATGAGCAGTTCTTC. Translated: CSVEEAGGSSYNEQFF. The gene calls are TRBV29-1 and TRBJ2-1; 9 bases agree with TRBD2. The CDR3 runs to 16 residues. With V trimmed by 0 bases and J by 0 bases, 3 bases remained unmatched. Looked up from germline, CDR1 is SQVTM and CDR2 is ANQGSEA.

In this sample, this clonotype turned up many times. The chain combines TRBV9 with TRBJ2-1; D perhaps matches TRBD2 (7 bases). The CDR3 is 15 amino acids. Germline V gene data show CDR1 as SGDLS and CDR2 as YYNGEE. V was pared by 2 bases and J by 8 bases, with 17 bases between. The CDR3 spells CASSVKGGGPDEQFF. Here the CDR3 DNA reads TGTGCCAGCAGCGTGAAAGGGGGAGGGCCGGATGAGCAGTTCTTC.

This clonotype has just a few counts. J is TRBJ2-2 and V is TRBV7-9, with 8 bases aligning to TRBD2. CDR1 and CDR2 (germline): SEHNR, FQNEAQ (reference sequence). The CDR3 has 17 residues. Unmatched junction bases numbered 4, after V lost 1 base and J lost 0 bases. In DNA, the CDR3 is TGTGCCAGCAGCTTAGGCCTAGCGGGTCCGAACACCGGGGAGCTGTTTTTT. It specifies CASSLGLAGPNTGELFF.

There are a few counts of this clonotype. The rearrangement uses TRBV6-5 and TRBJ1-1, with 9 bases matching TRBD1. Germline CDR1 MNHEY, CDR2 SVGAGI. The V gene end was trimmed by 8 bases and the J gene end by 2 bases; junction bases not matched to a gene: 3. This CDR3 comprises 13 residues. CDR3 nucleotides: TGTGCCAGCGGGACAGGGTCCAACACTGAAGCTTTCTTT. Encoded protein: CASGTGSNTEAFF.

Only a few counts were recorded for this clonotype. The chain has TRBV6-1 and TRBJ1-3, with 9 bases that match TRBD1. V gave up 6 bases and J gave up 1 base; unmatched junction bases: 7. The CDR3 contains 16 residues. CDR1 and CDR2 from the germline V gene are MNHNS and SASEGT. The CDR3, as DNA: TGTGCCAGCAGATCGGACAGGGGATTTTCTGGAAACACCATATATTTT. It translates to CASRSDRGFSGNTIYF.

There are many counts of this clonotype. The V call is TRBV6-5, the J call TRBJ2-5, with 10 bases that match TRBD1. J gave up 4 bases and V 5 bases, and 10 bases lay outside the gene matches. This CDR3 is 16 amino acids long. Per the germline V gene, CDR1 is MNHEY and CDR2 is SVGAGI. DNA of the CDR3: TGTGCCAGCAGTGGACAGGGGGGCGGGCGCCTAGAGACCCAGTACTTC. Amino acid sequence: CASSGQGGGRLETQYF.

The CDR3 here is CASRTRQGQAYEQYF. The CDR3 nucleotides read TGTGCCAGCAGAACTAGACAGGGGCAAGCCTACGAGCAGTACTTC. The V and J genes are TRBV6-6 and TRBJ2-7; 8 nucleotides agree with TRBD1. Losses at the gene ends were 6 bases for V and 2 bases for J; bases not matched to a gene: 9. Per the germline V gene, CDR1 is MNHNY and CDR2 is SVGAGI (reference sequence). CDR3 length: 15 amino acids.

This clonotype was seen at least ten times. V is TRBV29-1 and J is TRBJ2-7; 7 nucleotides align to TRBD1. The germline V gene encodes CDR1 SQVTM and CDR2 ANQGSEA. The CDR3 has 13 amino acids. Trimming at V came to 4 bases and at J to 3 bases, leaving 6 bases not matched to a gene. CDR3 in amino acids: CSVVWGQLYEQYF. CDR3 in DNA: TGCAGCGTTGTGTGGGGACAGCTCTACGAGCAGTACTTC.

This clonotype was seen repeatedly, ten times or more. The chain is built from TRBV9 and TRBJ1-2; D uncertain. This CDR3 has 9 residues. V shed 10 bases and J shed 6 bases, with 7 bases lying between them. The germline V gene encodes CDR1 SGDLS and CDR2 YYNGEE. The CDR3 sequence: CAGSDGYTF. Written as DNA, the CDR3 is TGTGCCGGATCCGATGGCTACACCTTC.

This clonotype was observed at least ten times. V usage is TRBV10-2 and J usage is TRBJ2-1, with 7 bases fitting TRBD2. The germline gives CDR1 WSHSY, CDR2 SAAADI. This CDR3 has 11 amino acids. After removal of 5 bases from V and 10 bases from J, the junction contained 2 bases not matched to a gene. CDR3 amino acids: CASSSGGEQFF. In DNA, the CDR3 is TGCGCCAGCAGTTCCGGGGGGGAGCAGTTCTTC.

The J gene is TRBJ2-5, the V gene TRBV12-3 or TRBV12-4, with D perhaps TRBD2 (5 bases). The ends were cut back, 3 bases at V and 5 bases at J, with 13 bases in the middle. The CDR3 is made up of 14 amino acids. CDR3: CASSFGRGLETQYF. The CDR3 coding sequence is TGTGCCAGCAGTTTCGGTCGGGGTCTGGAGACCCAGTACTTC.

This clonotype has ten or more counts. V usage is TRBV7-9 and J usage is TRBJ2-3; 12 bases line up with TRBD2. The CDR3 is 15 residues long. The V gene's germline CDR1 is SEHNR and CDR2 FQNEAQ (reference sequence). V was clipped by 7 bases and J by 5 bases; unmatched bases: 7. This chain's CDR3 is CASKALAGGVDTQYF. The CDR3 DNA sequence: TGTGCCAGCAAAGCACTAGCGGGAGGCGTAGATACGCAGTATTTT.

A few counts support this clonotype. CDR3 nucleotides: TGCGCCAGCAGCCAAGCCTCGGGACAGTCGTACGAGCAGTACTTC. It specifies CASSQASGQSYEQYF. This chain joins TRBV4-3 and TRBJ2-7, with 7 bases fitting TRBD1. J gave up 4 bases and V 1 base, and 7 bases lay outside the gene matches. Germline V gives CDR1 LGHNA, CDR2 YSLEER. CDR3 size: 15 residues.

This clonotype was counted between two and nine times. This sequence joins TRBV9 and TRBJ1-6, with 9 positions matching TRBD1. The CDR3 covers 15 residues. Germline assignment: CDR1 SGDLS and CDR2 YYNGEE. V lost 0 bases to trimming and J lost 10 bases; unmatched junction nucleotides: 5. This CDR3 is CASSVGGTGQSPLHF. The CDR3 DNA reads as TGTGCCAGCAGCGTAGGGGGGACAGGGCAATCACCCCTCCACTTT. The whole variable domain, filled in from reference TRBV9 and TRBJ1-6, reads DSGVTQTPKHLITATGQRVTLRCSPRSGDLSVYWYQQSLDQGLQFLIQYYNGEERAKGNILERFSAQQFPDLHSELNLSSLELGDSALYFCASSVGGTGQSPLHFGNGTRLTVT.

The V gene is TRBV7-2, the J gene TRBJ1-5; D gene unclear. V was clipped by 1 base and J by 2 bases, with 9 bases between them. The CDR3 length is 15 residues. CDR1 and CDR2 (germline): SGHTA, FQGNSA. The CDR3 region has the DNA TGTGCCAGCAGCTTAGAAGGCAGGCGCAATCAGCCCCAGCATTTT. Protein: CASSLEGRRNQPQHF.

On this clonotype itself: Because the CDR3 is missing its conserved closing phenylalanine or tryptophan, this is likely a read error. The DNA is omitted, as the CDR3 cannot be located on it reliably, and the CDR3 follows TCRdb's listing. This chain joins TRBV6-6 and TRBJ1-2; TRBD1 was called by the table and not checked on the DNA. The CDR3 region is 15 residues in length, termini included. Germline CDR1 reads MNHNY; CDR2 reads SVGAGI (reference sequence). The CDR3 sequence is CASSYEGGTGGLTSV.

The sample holds many counts of this clonotype. The CDR3 nucleotides are TGTGCCAGCAGAATGGGGGAAGCAACTAATGAAAAACTGTTTTTT. Translating it yields CASRMGEATNEKLFF. V gene TRBV2 combines with J gene TRBJ1-4, with TRBD1 as a possible D gene (5 bases). From germline, CDR1 is SNHLY and CDR2 FYNNEI. V shed 6 bases and J shed 0 bases, with 11 bases lying between them. CDR3 length equals 15 residues.

This clonotype has at least ten counts. V and J are TRBV19 and TRBJ2-4; D is possibly TRBD2 (5 bases). This CDR3 contains 13 residues. The V end lost 3 bases, the J end lost 13 bases, and 16 bases lay between the germline ends. The germline V gene has CDR1 LNHDA and CDR2 SQIVND (reference sequence). The CDR3 sequence is CASSIGLAAIQYF. CDR3 in DNA: TGTGCCAGTAGTATCGGGCTAGCTGCGATCCAGTACTTC.

This clonotype was picked up many times. The chain joins TRBV6-5 to TRBJ1-5; D is unresolved. This CDR3 is built from 16 residues. Germline V gene lookup returns CDR1 MNHEY and CDR2 SVGAGI. The germline V and J ends were trimmed by 6 bases and 5 bases, with 20 bases remaining between them. CDR3 nucleotides: TGTGCCAGCAGGTCACTGGGGAAGGGTTTGGATCAGCCCCAGCATTTT. Protein product: CASRSLGKGLDQPQHF.

There are many counts of this clonotype. V usage is TRBV4-2 and J usage is TRBJ2-3, with 10 bases identical to TRBD2. CDR3 length: 16 residues. The V gene's germline CDR1 is LGHNA and CDR2 YNFKEQ. V shed 0 bases and J 4 bases; nucleotides not matched to a gene: 4. CDR3 sequence reads: CASSQDLAGEADTQYF. The CDR3 DNA follows: TGTGCCAGCAGCCAAGACCTAGCGGGAGAGGCAGATACGCAGTATTTT.

The chain couples TRBV7-9 to TRBJ2-1; 7 bases match TRBD2. Germline V gene data show CDR1 as SEHNR and CDR2 as FQNEAQ (reference sequence). This CDR3 comprises 14 residues. The ends lost 0 bases at V and 10 bases at J; junction bases unmatched: 6. The CDR3 loop reads CASSLAGGIIEQFF. Written as DNA, the CDR3 is TGTGCCAGCAGCTTAGCGGGAGGGATAATCGAGCAGTTCTTC.

This clonotype was counted between two and nine times. The V call is TRBV14, the J call TRBJ2-3; 13 bases are a match to TRBD2. The CDR3 is 17 residues long. The germline gives CDR1 SGHDN, CDR2 FVKESK. V trimming: 3 bases; J trimming: 0 bases; junction bases outside the gene matches: 3. The CDR3 nucleotides are TGTGCCAGCAGCCACGCGACTAGCGGGAGGAGCACAGATACGCAGTATTTT. Its translation is CASSHATSGRSTDTQYF.

This clonotype was counted a few times. The V and J genes are TRBV13 and TRBJ2-2, with 14 positions matching TRBD2. Looked up from germline, CDR1 is PRHDT and CDR2 is FYEKMQ (reference sequence). Germline trimming cut 7 bases from V and 3 bases from J; bases unmatched to any gene: 10. CDR3 length: 18 residues. The CDR3 here is CASTEGLAGVSDTGELFF. The CDR3 DNA follows: TGTGCCAGCACCGAGGGACTAGCGGGAGTGAGTGACACCGGGGAGCTGTTTTTT.

This clonotype was counted at least ten times. The chain combines TRBV29-1 with TRBJ2-7; D possibly corresponds to TRBD1 (6 bases). The germline V and J ends were trimmed by 7 bases and 5 bases, with 15 bases remaining between them. Germline CDR1 SQVTM, CDR2 ANQGSEA. The CDR3 has 12 amino acids. The CDR3 DNA reads as TGCAGCGGTGCTGAACCAGGGGACGAGCAGTACTTC. Its translation is CSGAEPGDEQYF.

In the case of this clonotype: This may come from a read error, since a much larger clone is one base off. The chain employs TRBV12-3 or TRBV12-4 and TRBJ2-5, with a possible D match to TRBD1 (5 bases). This CDR3 is 13 amino acids long. The CDR3 sequence is CGSSLGAAETQYF. The CDR3 nucleotides are TGTGGCAGCAGTTTAGGGGCAGCTGAGACCCAGTACTTC.

A word on this clonotype: Given a much more abundant clone one base away, this may be a read error. Since no conserved phenylalanine or tryptophan closes the CDR3, a read error is the likely cause. V usage is TRBV4-2 and J usage is TRBJ2-3, with 14 bases fitting TRBD2. In germline, CDR1 is LGHNA, CDR2 YNFKEQ. The junction had 6 bases not matched to a gene; V was cut back by 4 bases and J by 3 bases. CDR3 size: 17 residues. In DNA, the CDR3 is TGTGCCAGCAGCCTCCGGACTAGCGGGAGGTGTACAGATACGCAGTATATT. Translation gives CASSLRTSGRCTDTQYI.